This T cell receptor beta chain is drawn from a study of a mutant IDH1 vaccine in newly diagnosed glioma. With respect to this clone: What it recognizes is unknown.

Germline CDR1 SNHLY, CDR2 FYNNEI. The CDR3 contains 13 residues. V was clipped by 8 bases and J by 6 bases, with 14 bases between them. The time point here: week 23, last vaccination. Topical imiquimod was applied with each vaccine dose, which held 300 ug of mutant IDH1 20-mer peptide. Donors' newly diagnosed IDH1-mutant WHO grade 3 or 4 astrocytomas lacked nuclear ATRX. Generated by immunoSEQ multiplex PCR, the TCRdb table keeps only in-frame clones and is missing some. The sample has roughly 45,000 clones, 70% to 85% seen once; the top ten hold about 2.4%. The chain employs TRBV2 and TRBJ2-1; possible D gene TRBD1, 6 bases. The sequence was collected from a woman aged 18-29 years with glioma. Some clones in this sample may be carry-over from other donors' samples. Sequencing used PBMCs, obtained from a glioma patient whose treatment included an IDH1 peptide vaccine. The CDR3 protein is CASAGGHLNEQFF. CDR3 sequence (DNA): TGTGCCAGCGCTGGGGGACACCTCAATGAGCAGTTCTTC.